This T cell receptor (beta chain) was identified during a study of blood T cell repertoires in COVID-19. In the study overall: COVID-19 samples collected from the United States, Italy and Spain covered acute and convalescent phases. T cells, B-cell-depleted T cells, or PBMCs supplied cDNA or gDNA.

The CDR3 has 14 amino acids. Germline values: CDR1 SEHNR, CDR2 FQNEAQ (reference sequence). Trimming removed 1 base at V and 5 bases at J, with 11 bases between. Source study methods: It was from reference gene primer amplification that nucleated cell counts were estimated. The repertoire was sequenced with immunoSEQ multiplex PCR; TCRdb's copy has only in-frame clones and lacks some. V and J calls and clone size are as listed in that table; D and trimming were resolved from the DNA. The table records around 80,000 clones, 88% of them present only once. The sequence derives from a human donor in a cohort sampled during active COVID-19. The sequencing input was peripheral blood. The gene calls are TRBV7-9 and TRBJ2-5, with unresolved D. Here the CDR3 DNA reads TGTGCCAGCAGCTTAGGAGCTTCCCGGGAGACCCAGTACTTC. Translating gives CASSLGASRETQYF.